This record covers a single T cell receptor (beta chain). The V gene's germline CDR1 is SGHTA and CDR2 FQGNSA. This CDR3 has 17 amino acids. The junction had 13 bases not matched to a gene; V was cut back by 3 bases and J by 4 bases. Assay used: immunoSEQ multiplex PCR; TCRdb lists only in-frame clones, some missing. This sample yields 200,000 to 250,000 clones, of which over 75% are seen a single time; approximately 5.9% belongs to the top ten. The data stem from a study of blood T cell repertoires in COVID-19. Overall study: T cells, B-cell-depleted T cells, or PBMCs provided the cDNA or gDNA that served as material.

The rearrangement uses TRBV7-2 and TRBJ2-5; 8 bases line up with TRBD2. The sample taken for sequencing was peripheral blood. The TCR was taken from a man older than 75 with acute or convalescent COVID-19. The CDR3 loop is CASSFPPGGAVSETQYF. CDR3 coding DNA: TGTGCCAGCAGCTTCCCCCCGGGGGGGGCGGTATCAGAGACCCAGTACTTC.